Below are 6 T cell receptor beta chains sequenced from a single sample in a study of T cells expressing NK-cell markers. From its re-call of the 5' RACE reads, TCRdb lists each CDR3 protein once, without DNA. The table for this sample gives about 460,000 distinct CDR3 sequences. The sequenced sample consisted of blood T cells: a sorted CD56 or NKG2C T cell subset, CD4+ or CD8+ T cells, or bulk PBMC T cells (not recorded which). The source is a woman aged 45-65 years in good health.

The chain combines TRBV29-1 with TRBJ2-1; TCRdb returns TRBD1, unconfirmable since there is no DNA. Per germline, CDR1 SQVTM and CDR2 ANQGSEA. The CDR3 sequence is 13 residues long. CDR3 loop: CSSRQGKNNEQFF.

This sequence joins TRBV15 and TRBJ1-1; TCRdb's assignment of TRBD1 cannot be checked, as there is no DNA. Looked up from germline, CDR1 is LNHNV and CDR2 is YYDKDF (reference sequence). The CDR3 has 14 amino acids. The CDR3 sequence: CATSRKTGGTEAFF.

The chain carries TRBV24-1 and TRBJ2-2; TCRdb's assignment of TRBD1 cannot be checked, as there is no DNA. CDR1 and CDR2 from the germline V gene are KGHDR and SFDVKD. The CDR3 consists of 18 residues. The CDR3 region is CATSDIGTGGPNTGELFF.

The chain combines TRBV5-1 with TRBJ2-5; the D call of TRBD1 rests on TCRdb alone, since no DNA is present to check it. Looked up from germline, CDR1 is SGHRS and CDR2 is YFSETQ. There are 14 residues in the CDR3. The CDR3 spells CASSLGGASETQYF. The entire variable domain, with the rest obtained from reference TRBV5-1 and TRBJ2-5, is as follows: KAGVTQTPRYLIKTRGQQVTLSCSPISGHRSVSWYQQTPGQGLQFLFEYFSETQRNKGNFPGRFSGRQFSNSRSEMNVSTLELGDSALYLCASSLGGASETQYFGPGTRLLVL.

This chain connects TRBV11-1 to TRBJ2-3. CDR3 length: 13 amino acids. From germline, CDR1 is SGHAT and CDR2 FQDESV (reference sequence). Here the CDR3 reads CASRSTATDTQYF.

The rearrangement links TRBV12-3 or TRBV12-4 to TRBJ2-1. CDR3 size: 11 residues. CDR3 sequence reads: CASSLISEQFF.